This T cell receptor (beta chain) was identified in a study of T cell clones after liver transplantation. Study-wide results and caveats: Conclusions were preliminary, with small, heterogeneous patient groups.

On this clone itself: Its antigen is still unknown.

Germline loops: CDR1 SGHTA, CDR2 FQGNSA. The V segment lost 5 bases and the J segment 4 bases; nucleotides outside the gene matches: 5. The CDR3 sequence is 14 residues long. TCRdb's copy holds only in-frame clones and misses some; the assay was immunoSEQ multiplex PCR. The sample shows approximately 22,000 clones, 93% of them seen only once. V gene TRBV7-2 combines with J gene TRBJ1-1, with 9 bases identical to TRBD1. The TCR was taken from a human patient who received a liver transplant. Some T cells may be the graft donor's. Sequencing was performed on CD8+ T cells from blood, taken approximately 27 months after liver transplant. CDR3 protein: CASSPGQGTTEAFF. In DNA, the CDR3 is TGTGCCAGCAGCCCAGGACAGGGGACCACTGAAGCTTTCTTT.